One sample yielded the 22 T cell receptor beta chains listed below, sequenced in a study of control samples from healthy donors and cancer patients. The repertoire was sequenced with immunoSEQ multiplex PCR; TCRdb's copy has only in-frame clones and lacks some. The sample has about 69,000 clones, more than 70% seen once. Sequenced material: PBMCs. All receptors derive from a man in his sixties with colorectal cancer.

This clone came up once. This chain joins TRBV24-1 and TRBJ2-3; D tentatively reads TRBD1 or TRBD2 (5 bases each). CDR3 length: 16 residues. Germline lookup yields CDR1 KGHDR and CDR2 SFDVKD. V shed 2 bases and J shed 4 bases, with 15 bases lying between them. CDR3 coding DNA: TGTGCCACCAGTGATTCTCACGTGAGGGGCCCAGATACGCAGTATTTT. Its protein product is CATSDSHVRGPDTQYF.

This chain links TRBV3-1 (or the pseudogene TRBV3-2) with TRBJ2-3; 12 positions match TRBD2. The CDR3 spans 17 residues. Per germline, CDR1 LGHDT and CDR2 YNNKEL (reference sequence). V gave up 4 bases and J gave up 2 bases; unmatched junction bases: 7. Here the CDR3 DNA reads TGTGCCAGCAGCCCTCGACTAGCGGGGGCCACCACAGATACGCAGTATTTT. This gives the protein CASSPRLAGATTDTQYF.

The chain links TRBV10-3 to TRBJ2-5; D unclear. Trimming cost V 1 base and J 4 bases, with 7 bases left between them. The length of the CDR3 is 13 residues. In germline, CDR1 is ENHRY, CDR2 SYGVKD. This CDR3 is CAISEFPGETQYF. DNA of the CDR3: TGTGCCATCAGTGAGTTCCCGGGAGAGACCCAGTACTTC.

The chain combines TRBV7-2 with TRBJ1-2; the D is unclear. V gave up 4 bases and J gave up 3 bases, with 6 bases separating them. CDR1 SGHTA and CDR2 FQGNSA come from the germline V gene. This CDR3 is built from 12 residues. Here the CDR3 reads CASSSGYYGYTF. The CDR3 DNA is TGTGCCAGCAGCTCGGGGTACTATGGCTACACCTTC.

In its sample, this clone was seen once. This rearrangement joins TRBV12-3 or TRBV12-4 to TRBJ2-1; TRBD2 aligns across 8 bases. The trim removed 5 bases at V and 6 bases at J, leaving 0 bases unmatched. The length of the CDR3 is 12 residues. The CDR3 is CASSGTSNEQFF. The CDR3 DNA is TGTGCCAGCAGTGGGACTAGCAATGAGCAGTTCTTC.

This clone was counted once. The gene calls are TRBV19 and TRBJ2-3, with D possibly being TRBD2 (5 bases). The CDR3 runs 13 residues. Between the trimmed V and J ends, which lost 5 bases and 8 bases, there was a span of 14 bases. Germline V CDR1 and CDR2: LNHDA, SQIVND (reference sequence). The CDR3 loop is CASSGRSGSTQYF. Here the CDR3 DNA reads TGTGCCAGTAGTGGAAGATCTGGGAGTACGCAGTATTTT.

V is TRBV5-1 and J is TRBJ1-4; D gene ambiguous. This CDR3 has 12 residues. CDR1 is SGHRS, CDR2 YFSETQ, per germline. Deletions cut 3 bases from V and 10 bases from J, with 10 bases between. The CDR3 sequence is CASSYPGSKLFF. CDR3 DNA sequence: TGCGCCAGCAGCTATCCGGGGTCAAAACTGTTTTTT. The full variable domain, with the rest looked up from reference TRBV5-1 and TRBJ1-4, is KAGVTQTPRYLIKTRGQQVTLSCSPISGHRSVSWYQQTPGQGLQFLFEYFSETQRNKGNFPGRFSGRQFSNSRSEMNVSTLELGDSALYLCASSYPGSKLFFGSGTQLSVL.

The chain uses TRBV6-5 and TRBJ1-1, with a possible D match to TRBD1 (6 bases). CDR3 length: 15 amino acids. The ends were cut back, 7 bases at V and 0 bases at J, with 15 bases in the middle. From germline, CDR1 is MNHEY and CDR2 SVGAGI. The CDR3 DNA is TGTGCCAGCATCCGGGACACTCACATGAACACTGAAGCTTTCTTT. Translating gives CASIRDTHMNTEAFF.

Written as DNA, the CDR3 is TGCGCCAGCAGCTTCAGGGGGCTCAGCGGGATTGGTGGTACTGAAGCTTTCTTT. It specifies CASSFRGLSGIGGTEAFF. The chain combines TRBV5-1 with TRBJ1-1, with 8 bases fitting TRBD1. CDR1 is SGHRS, CDR2 YFSETQ, per germline. The CDR3 loop spans 18 amino acids. J was trimmed by 5 bases and V by 2 bases; bases with no gene match: 17.

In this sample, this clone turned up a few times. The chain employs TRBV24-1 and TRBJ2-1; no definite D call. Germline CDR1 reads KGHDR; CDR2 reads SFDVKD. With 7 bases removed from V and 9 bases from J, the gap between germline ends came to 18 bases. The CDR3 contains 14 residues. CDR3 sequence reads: CATSGPAFLGEQFF. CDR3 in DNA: TGTGCCACCAGCGGGCCTGCCTTTTTGGGTGAGCAGTTCTTC.

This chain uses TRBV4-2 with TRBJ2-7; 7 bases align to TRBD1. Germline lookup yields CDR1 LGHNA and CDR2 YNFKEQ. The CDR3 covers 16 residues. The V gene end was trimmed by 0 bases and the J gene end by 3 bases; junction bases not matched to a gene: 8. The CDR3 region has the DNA TGTGCCAGCAGCCAAGATAGGGGGCCCTCGATCTACGAGCAGTACTTC. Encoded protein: CASSQDRGPSIYEQYF.

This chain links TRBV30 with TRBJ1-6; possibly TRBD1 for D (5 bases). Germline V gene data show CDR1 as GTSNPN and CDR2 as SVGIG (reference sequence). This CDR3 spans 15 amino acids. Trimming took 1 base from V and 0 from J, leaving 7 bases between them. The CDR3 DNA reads TGTGCCTGGAGTGGGGGGAGCTCCTATAATTCACCCCTCCACTTT. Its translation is CAWSGGSSYNSPLHF.

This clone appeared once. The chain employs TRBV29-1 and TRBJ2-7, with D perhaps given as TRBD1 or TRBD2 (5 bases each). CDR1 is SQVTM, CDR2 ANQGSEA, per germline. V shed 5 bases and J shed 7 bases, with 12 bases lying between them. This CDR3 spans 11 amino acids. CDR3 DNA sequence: TGCAGCGTTTTAATTGGGGGTGAGCAGTACTTC. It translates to CSVLIGGEQYF.

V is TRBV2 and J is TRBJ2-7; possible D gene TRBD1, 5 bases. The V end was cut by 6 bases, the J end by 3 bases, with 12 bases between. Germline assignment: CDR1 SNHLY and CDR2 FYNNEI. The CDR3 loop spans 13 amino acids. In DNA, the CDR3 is TGTGCCAGCAGCGGACAAGAGGTCTACGAGCAGTACTTC. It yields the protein CASSGQEVYEQYF.

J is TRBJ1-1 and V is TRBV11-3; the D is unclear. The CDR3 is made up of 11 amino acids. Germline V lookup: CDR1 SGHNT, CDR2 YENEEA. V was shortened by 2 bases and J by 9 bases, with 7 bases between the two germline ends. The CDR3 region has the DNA TGTGCCAGCAGCTTATCGAAGAAAGCTTTCTTT. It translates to CASSLSKKAFF.

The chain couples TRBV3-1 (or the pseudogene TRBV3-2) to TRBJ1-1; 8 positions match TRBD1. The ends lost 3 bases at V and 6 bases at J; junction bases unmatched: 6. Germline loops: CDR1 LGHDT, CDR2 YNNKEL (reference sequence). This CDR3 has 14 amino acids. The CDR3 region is CASSHPGQESEAFF. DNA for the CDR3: TGTGCCAGCAGCCACCCGGGACAGGAGTCTGAAGCTTTCTTT.

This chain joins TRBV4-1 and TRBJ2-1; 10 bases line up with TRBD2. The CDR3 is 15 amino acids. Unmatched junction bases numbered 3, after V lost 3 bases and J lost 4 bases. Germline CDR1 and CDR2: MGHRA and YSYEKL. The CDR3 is CASSQGLASYNEQFF. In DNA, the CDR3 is TGCGCCAGCAGCCAGGGACTAGCGAGTTACAATGAGCAGTTCTTC.

For the CDR3, the DNA is TGTGCCAGCAGTTACTCGGACAGGGCAGACTACGAGCAGTACTTC. Its protein is CASSYSDRADYEQYF. V and J are TRBV6-6 and TRBJ2-7; 8 nucleotides agree with TRBD1. Germline lookup yields CDR1 MNHNY and CDR2 SVGAGI (reference sequence). The CDR3 contains 15 residues. V shed 0 bases and J 3 bases; nucleotides not matched to a gene: 4.

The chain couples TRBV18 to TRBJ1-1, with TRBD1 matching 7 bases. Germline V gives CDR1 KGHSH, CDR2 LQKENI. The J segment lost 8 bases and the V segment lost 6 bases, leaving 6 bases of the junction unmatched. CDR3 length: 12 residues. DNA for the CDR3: TGTGCCAGCTCCCCAGACAGGGACGAAGCTTTCTTT. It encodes CASSPDRDEAFF. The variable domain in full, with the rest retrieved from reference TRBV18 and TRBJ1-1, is NAGVMQNPRHLVRRRGQEARLRCSPMKGHSHVYWYRQLPEEGLKFMVYLQKENIIDESGMPKERFSAEFPKEGPSILRIQQVVRGDSAAYFCASSPDRDEAFFGQGTRLTVV.

Written as DNA, the CDR3 is TGTGCCAGCAGCGTAGCTCAGGGGTTGACAGATACGCAGTATTTT. This translates into CASSVAQGLTDTQYF. This rearrangement joins TRBV9 to TRBJ2-3; maybe TRBD1 (6 bases). The CDR3 consists of 15 residues. Trimming left V 0 bases short and J 3 bases short, with 11 bases between. Germline-derived CDR1 and CDR2 are SGDLS and YYNGEE. Variable domain in full (rest from reference TRBV9 and TRBJ2-3): DSGVTQTPKHLITATGQRVTLRCSPRSGDLSVYWYQQSLDQGLQFLIQYYNGEERAKGNILERFSAQQFPDLHSELNLSSLELGDSALYFCASSVAQGLTDTQYFGPGTRLTVL.

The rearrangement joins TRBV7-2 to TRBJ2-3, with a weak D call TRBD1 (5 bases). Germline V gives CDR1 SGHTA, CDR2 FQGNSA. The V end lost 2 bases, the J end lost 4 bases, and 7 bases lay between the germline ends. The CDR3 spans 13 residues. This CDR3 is CASSLIGADTQYF. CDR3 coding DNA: TGTGCCAGCAGCTTAATAGGGGCAGATACGCAGTATTTT.

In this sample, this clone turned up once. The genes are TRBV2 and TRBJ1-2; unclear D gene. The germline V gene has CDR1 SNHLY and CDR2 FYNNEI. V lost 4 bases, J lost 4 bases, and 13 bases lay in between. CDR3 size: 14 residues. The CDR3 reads CASSGSEPGYGYTF. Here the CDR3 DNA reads TGTGCCAGCAGTGGGTCAGAACCAGGCTATGGCTACACCTTC.